The 22 T cell receptor beta chains reported below all come from one sample, sequenced in a study of blood T cell repertoires in COVID-19. Clones were sequenced by immunoSEQ multiplex PCR, and TCRdb holds only the in-frame ones, with some missing. The repertoire holds around 93,000 clones, with about 87% as singletons. The source material was peripheral blood. These receptor sequences come from a human donor in a cohort sampled during active COVID-19.

The chain is built from TRBV10-1 and TRBJ2-1, with 7 bases fitting TRBD1. In germline, CDR1 is WNHNN, CDR2 SYGVQD (reference sequence). The CDR3 covers 13 residues. The V and J ends lost 6 bases and 5 bases, in that order; junction bases with no gene match: 4. The CDR3 sequence: CASRQGHNNEQFF. The CDR3 coding sequence is TGCGCCAGCAGACAGGGGCATAACAATGAGCAGTTCTTC.

V and J are TRBV4-1 and TRBJ2-1; no firm D call. The CDR3 runs 13 residues. Germline-derived CDR1 and CDR2 are MGHRA and YSYEKL. V was shortened by 1 base and J by 14 bases, with 15 bases between the two germline ends. As DNA, the CDR3 is TGCGCCAGCAGCCAAGGGCCGGAACTGGCGGAGTTCTTC. This translates into CASSQGPELAEFF.

The gene calls are TRBV9 and TRBJ2-7; 9 bases map to TRBD2. Germline lookup yields CDR1 SGDLS and CDR2 YYNGEE. V shed 0 bases and J 2 bases; nucleotides not matched to a gene: 3. This CDR3 spans 15 amino acids. CDR3 amino acids: CASSVDAGGTYEQYF. The CDR3 DNA reads TGTGCCAGCAGCGTAGACGCGGGGGGGACCTACGAGCAGTACTTC.

DNA for the CDR3: TGTGCCAGTAGTATAGATCACGGGGGCTACGAGCAGTACTTC. Its translation: CASSIDHGGYEQYF. The chain uses TRBV19 and TRBJ2-7; a weak D match, TRBD2 (6 bases). Per the germline V gene, CDR1 is LNHDA and CDR2 is SQIVND (reference sequence). This CDR3 spans 14 amino acids. V was shortened by 0 bases and J by 3 bases, with 9 bases between the two germline ends.

The chain uses TRBV19 and TRBJ1-1; tentatively, D is TRBD1 (6 bases). V dropped 2 bases and J dropped 11 bases, with 12 bases sitting between them. The germline gives CDR1 LNHDA, CDR2 SQIVND (reference sequence). The CDR3 consists of 12 residues. The CDR3: CASSIQQGPAFF. Written as DNA, the CDR3 is TGTGCCAGTAGTATACAACAGGGTCCGGCTTTCTTT.

In this sample, this clone turned up a few times. This chain uses TRBV4-3 with TRBJ2-3, with 12 nucleotides matching TRBD2. The junction had 4 bases not matched to a gene; V was cut back by 2 bases and J by 4 bases. The germline V gene encodes CDR1 LGHNA and CDR2 YSLEER. This CDR3 region has 16 residues. The CDR3 nucleotides read TGCGCCAGCAGCCAACAGACTAGCGGGAGTGCAGATACGCAGTATTTT. Its translation: CASSQQTSGSADTQYF.

The chain links TRBV6-2 or TRBV6-3 to TRBJ1-6; D unclear. Trimming pared 2 bases from V and 10 bases from J, leaving 12 bases between. Germline CDR1 MNHEY, CDR2 SVGEGT. This CDR3 has 14 amino acids. The CDR3 spells CASSYTSSGSPLHF. DNA for the CDR3: TGTGCCAGCAGTTACACCTCGAGCGGGTCACCCCTCCACTTT.

CDR3: CASSLGGGRGKVYEQYF. The CDR3 DNA is TGTGCCAGCAGCTTAGGGGGCGGCAGGGGGAAGGTCTACGAGCAGTACTTC. The chain joins TRBV11-2 to TRBJ2-7; TRBD1 matches 7 bases. J gave up 3 bases and V 1 base, and 12 bases lay outside the gene matches. This CDR3 spans 17 amino acids. Germline values: CDR1 SGHAT, CDR2 FQNNGV.

The genes are TRBV27 and TRBJ2-1; the match to TRBD2 covers 9 bases. CDR1 and CDR2 (germline): MNHEY, SMNVEV (reference sequence). The CDR3 is made up of 14 amino acids. V was pared by 11 bases and J by 7 bases, with 12 bases of the junction left unmatched. For the CDR3, the DNA is TGTGCCGCAGCGGCGGGAGGGCCGGTAAATGAGCAGTTCTTC. It codes for CAAAAGGPVNEQFF.

J is TRBJ2-1 and V is TRBV7-2, with TRBD1 as a possible D gene (6 bases). CDR3 length: 13 residues. Germline V gene sequence: CDR1 SGHTA, CDR2 FQGNSA. With 2 bases removed from V and 9 bases from J, the gap between germline ends came to 11 bases. The CDR3 DNA reads as TGTGCCAGCAGCTTACCAGGGGCGGGTGAGCAGTTCTTC. This encodes CASSLPGAGEQFF.

This clone was observed a few times. The chain employs TRBV4-1 and TRBJ2-1; 13 nucleotides agree with TRBD2. J gave up 2 bases and V 1 base, and 5 bases lay outside the gene matches. The CDR3 contains 18 residues. The V gene's germline CDR1 is MGHRA and CDR2 YSYEKL. The CDR3 sequence is CASSQGLAGGKTYNEQFF. The CDR3 DNA reads as TGCGCCAGCAGCCAAGGACTAGCGGGGGGCAAAACCTACAATGAGCAGTTCTTC.

The chain's CDR3 is CASSSRDRGTEAFF. As DNA, the CDR3 is TGTGCCAGCAGCTCCCGGGACAGGGGCACTGAAGCTTTCTTT. This chain links TRBV3-1 (or the pseudogene TRBV3-2) with TRBJ1-1; 10 nucleotides match TRBD1. CDR3 length equals 14 residues. V shed 5 bases and J 4 bases; nucleotides not matched to a gene: 4. Germline values: CDR1 LGHDT, CDR2 YNNKEL (reference sequence).

The V gene is TRBV5-1, the J gene TRBJ2-2; a possible D gene is TRBD1 (6 bases). This CDR3 has 15 residues. CDR1 is SGHRS and CDR2 is YFSETQ in the germline V gene. Trimming removed 4 bases from V and 6 bases from J, with 16 bases in between. The chain's CDR3 is CASSPSVQGSGELFF. The CDR3 DNA reads TGCGCCAGCAGCCCTTCGGTCCAGGGGTCCGGGGAGCTGTTTTTT.

CDR3 DNA sequence: TGTGCCAGCAGTGAGTCTTCGAGCTCCTACAATGAGCAGTTCTTC. Protein: CASSESSSSYNEQFF. The chain uses TRBV2 and TRBJ2-1; unclear D gene. Per germline, CDR1 SNHLY and CDR2 FYNNEI. The CDR3 covers 15 residues. With 3 bases removed from V and 0 bases from J, the gap between germline ends came to 9 bases.

The rearrangement uses TRBV21-1 and TRBJ2-3; TRBD1 was called by the table and not checked on the DNA. TRBV21-1 is labeled a pseudogene. This CDR3 spans 20 amino acids. The CDR3 loop reads CASPSIGGGQGAFSTDTQYF. In nucleotides, the CDR3 is TGTGCCAGCCCATCGATAGGTGGGGGACAGGGAGCTTTTAGCACAGATACGCAGTATTTT.

The chain recombines TRBV12-5 with TRBJ2-1; TRBD2 agrees at 13 bases. Germline V gene data show CDR1 as LGHNT and CDR2 as FRNRAP. The CDR3 contains 17 residues. V lost 1 base to trimming and J lost 8 bases; unmatched junction nucleotides: 8. CDR3 protein: CASGLAVLAGGPHEQFF. CDR3 bases: TGTGCTAGTGGTTTGGCTGTACTAGCGGGAGGGCCCCATGAGCAGTTCTTC. Looking up the rest from reference TRBV12-5 and TRBJ2-1 gives the full variable domain: DARVTQTPRHKVTEMGQEVTMRCQPILGHNTVFWYRQTMMQGLELLAYFRNRAPLDDSGMPKDRFSAEMPDATLATLKIQPSEPRDSAVYFCASGLAVLAGGPHEQFFGPGTRLTVL.

This chain's CDR3 is CASSVDREGGEVNTEAFF. The DNA for the CDR3 is TGTGCCAGCAGCGTAGACCGCGAAGGGGGGGAGGTGAACACTGAAGCTTTCTTT. V is TRBV9 and J is TRBJ1-1; weak D call: TRBD1 (6 bases). This CDR3 is built from 18 residues. Germline CDR1 SGDLS, CDR2 YYNGEE. Trimming removed 0 bases at V and 0 bases at J, with 18 bases between.

The genes are TRBV2 and TRBJ2-7, with D perhaps TRBD2 (6 bases). Looked up from germline, CDR1 is SNHLY and CDR2 is FYNNEI. V lost 8 bases to trimming and J lost 7 bases, with 21 bases between them. The CDR3 contains 14 residues. CDR3 DNA sequence: TGTGCCAGCTCCCTGGGTAGCGGCTGGGGGGAGCAGTACTTC. Residues: CASSLGSGWGEQYF.

The chain uses TRBV27 and TRBJ2-7; D is perhaps TRBD2 (6 bases). Germline lookup yields CDR1 MNHEY and CDR2 SMNVEV (reference sequence). This CDR3 is built from 14 residues. The germline V and J ends were trimmed by 4 bases and 0 bases, with 10 bases remaining between them. CDR3 DNA: TGTGCCAGCAGTTCGGACGGGAGCTCCTACGAGCAGTACTTC. Protein sequence: CASSSDGSSYEQYF.

The genes are TRBV5-1 and TRBJ2-7; 8 bases are a match to TRBD1. The CDR3 has 13 residues. Trimming cost V 2 bases and J 4 bases; bases outside gene matches: 2. Germline CDR1 reads SGHRS; CDR2 reads YFSETQ. The DNA for the CDR3 is TGCGCCAGCAGCTTTCAGGGGGCGTACGAGCAGTACTTC. Translated, it gives CASSFQGAYEQYF.

V gene TRBV7-9 combines with J gene TRBJ1-2, with 12 nucleotides matching TRBD1. Trimming took 7 bases from V and 7 from J; bases not matched to a gene: 10. CDR1 SEHNR and CDR2 FQNEAQ come from the germline V gene (reference sequence). The CDR3 totals 15 residues. Written as DNA, the CDR3 is TGTGCCAGCATCCACGGGACAGGGGGCTCGCTTGGCTACACCTTC. Translation gives CASIHGTGGSLGYTF.

The chain joins TRBV5-4 to TRBJ2-7, with 7 bases fitting TRBD1. Germline loops: CDR1 SGHNT, CDR2 YYREEE (reference sequence). The CDR3 covers 14 residues. V shed 6 bases and J 4 bases; nucleotides not matched to a gene: 10. CDR3 coding DNA: TGTGCCAGCAAGCACCGCGACAGGGAATACGAGCAGTACTTC. Protein product: CASKHRDREYEQYF. Variable domain in full (rest from reference TRBV5-4 and TRBJ2-7): ETGVTQSPTHLIKTRGQQVTLRCSSQSGHNTVSWYQQALGQGPQFIFQYYREEENGRGNFPPRFSGLQFPNYSSELNVNALELDDSALYLCASKHRDREYEQYFGPGTRLTVT.